A selection of T cell receptor beta chains follows, all from one sample in a study of shared clonotypes between healthy human individuals. Sequencing used immunoSEQ multiplex PCR; TCRdb keeps in-frame clones, though not all of them. The table records more than 2 million clones, 85% to 95% of them present only once. The sequenced material came from naive CD4+ T cells sorted from blood. These receptors were taken from a man aged 18 to 29 in good health. CDR3s include the opening cysteine and the closing phenylalanine or tryptophan. Fields, in order: V gene, clone size, D gene, J gene, CDR3 protein, CDR3 DNA. D genes are given only for firm matches. A clone size is listed for some rows: how often the clone was seen (once, few, many), or a class if it is expanded.

V gene: TRBV28; clone size: .; D gene: .; J gene: TRBJ2-4; CDR3 protein: CASREGSAKNIQYF; CDR3 DNA: TGTGCCAGCAGGGAGGGGTCAGCCAAAAACATTCAGTACTTC
V gene: TRBV25-1; clone size: .; D gene: TRBD1; J gene: TRBJ2-2; CDR3 protein: CASSEPVGQGQVGELFF; CDR3 DNA: TGTGCCAGCAGTGAGCCCGTGGGACAGGGGCAAGTCGGGGAGCTGTTTTTT
V gene: TRBV2; clone size: once; D gene: .; J gene: TRBJ1-5; CDR3 protein: CASMGAHTVQPQHF; CDR3 DNA: TGTGCCAGCATGGGGGCGCATACTGTGCAGCCCCAGCATTTT
V gene: TRBV4-3; clone size: .; D gene: TRBD1; J gene: TRBJ1-1; CDR3 protein: CASSQERGTGAAFF; CDR3 DNA: TGCGCCAGCAGCCAAGAACGGGGGACAGGGGCAGCCTTCTTT
V gene: TRBV5-1; clone size: .; D gene: .; J gene: TRBJ2-5; CDR3 protein: CASSLSLETQYF; CDR3 DNA: TGCGCCAGCAGCTTGTCTCTGGAGACCCAGTACTTC
V gene: TRBV28; clone size: .; D gene: TRBD2; J gene: TRBJ2-2; CDR3 protein: CASRPGWLASGMMNTGELFF; CDR3 DNA: TGTGCCAGCAGACCTGGCTGGTTGGCTAGCGGGATGATGAACACCGGGGAGCTGTTTTTT
V gene: TRBV11-1; clone size: .; D gene: TRBD1; J gene: TRBJ2-1; CDR3 protein: CASSPRGHEQFF; CDR3 DNA: TGTGCCAGCAGCCCAAGGGGGCATGAGCAGTTCTTC
V gene: TRBV2; clone size: .; D gene: .; J gene: TRBJ1-6; CDR3 protein: CASSEEVSSYNSPLHF; CDR3 DNA: TGTGCCAGCAGTGAAGAGGTCAGCTCCTATAATTCACCCCTCCACTTT
V gene: TRBV30; clone size: .; D gene: .; J gene: TRBJ2-1; CDR3 protein: CAWSPTGGGNNLNEQFF; CDR3 DNA: TGTGCCTGGAGTCCCACCGGAGGCGGGAATAATTTAAATGAGCAGTTCTTC
V gene: TRBV7-3; clone size: .; D gene: TRBD1; J gene: TRBJ2-2; CDR3 protein: CASSPLPTGGTGELFF; CDR3 DNA: TGTGCCAGCAGCCCCCTTCCAACAGGGGGGACCGGGGAGCTGTTTTTT
V gene: TRBV27; clone size: .; D gene: .; J gene: TRBJ1-1; CDR3 protein: CASRPQGRYEAFF; CDR3 DNA: TGTGCCAGCAGACCCCAGGGGAGGTATGAAGCTTTCTTT
V gene: TRBV10-3; clone size: .; D gene: TRBD2; J gene: TRBJ2-3; CDR3 protein: CAIRMGGPTDTQYF; CDR3 DNA: TGTGCCATTCGGATGGGAGGGCCGACAGATACGCAGTATTTT
V gene: TRBV11-2; clone size: once; D gene: .; J gene: TRBJ2-1; CDR3 protein: CASIRTGAAVDEQFF; CDR3 DNA: TGTGCCAGCATCCGGACTGGAGCCGCGGTTGATGAGCAGTTCTTC
V gene: TRBV2; clone size: .; D gene: TRBD1; J gene: TRBJ2-6; CDR3 protein: CASTIPGGSGANVLTF; CDR3 DNA: TGTGCCAGCACCATCCCAGGGGGCTCTGGGGCCAACGTCCTGACTTTC
V gene: TRBV19; clone size: .; D gene: TRBD2; J gene: TRBJ2-3; CDR3 protein: CASKSSGINTDTQYF; CDR3 DNA: TGTGCCAGTAAGTCTAGCGGGATTAATACAGATACGCAGTATTTT
V gene: TRBV30; clone size: .; D gene: .; J gene: TRBJ1-2; CDR3 protein: CAWSGRWGLKKEDDGYTF; CDR3 DNA: TGTGCCTGGAGTGGGCGATGGGGACTCAAAAAGGAGGACGATGGCTACACCTTC
V gene: TRBV28; clone size: .; D gene: TRBD1; J gene: TRBJ1-2; CDR3 protein: CASSLFDRGDGYTF; CDR3 DNA: TGTGCCAGCAGTTTATTCGACAGGGGGGACGGCTACACCTTC
V gene: TRBV30; clone size: .; D gene: .; J gene: TRBJ2-1; CDR3 protein: CAWRDLPNEQFF; CDR3 DNA: TGTGCCTGGAGGGACCTCCCCAATGAGCAGTTCTTC
V gene: TRBV4-3; clone size: .; D gene: .; J gene: TRBJ2-1; CDR3 protein: CASSLDFRSSYNEQFF; CDR3 DNA: TGCGCCAGCAGCCTTGACTTTAGGAGCTCCTACAATGAGCAGTTCTTC
V gene: TRBV5-4; clone size: .; D gene: TRBD1; J gene: TRBJ2-5; CDR3 protein: CASSPQGDQETQYF; CDR3 DNA: TGTGCCAGCAGCCCACAGGGGGACCAAGAGACCCAGTACTTC
V gene: TRBV27; clone size: .; D gene: .; J gene: TRBJ2-7; CDR3 protein: CASSLRADRRVYEQYF; CDR3 DNA: TGTGCCAGCAGTTTAAGGGCAGATCGACGGGTCTACGAGCAGTACTTC
V gene: TRBV5-1; clone size: .; D gene: TRBD1; J gene: TRBJ1-2; CDR3 protein: CASSIDRDYGYTF; CDR3 DNA: TGCGCCAGCAGCATAGACAGGGACTATGGCTACACCTTC
V gene: TRBV4-1; clone size: .; D gene: TRBD1; J gene: TRBJ2-5; CDR3 protein: CASSRTGLGETQYF; CDR3 DNA: TGCGCCAGCAGCCGGACAGGGTTGGGAGAGACCCAGTACTTC
V gene: TRBV6-5; clone size: .; D gene: TRBD2; J gene: TRBJ2-3; CDR3 protein: CASSSGGLAGGTQYF; CDR3 DNA: TGTGCCAGCAGTTCCGGGGGACTAGCGGGAGGTACGCAGTATTTT
V gene: TRBV2; clone size: .; D gene: .; J gene: TRBJ2-3; CDR3 protein: CASSLGGSGPAADTQYF; CDR3 DNA: TGTGCCAGCAGTTTGGGGGGAAGCGGTCCAGCCGCAGATACGCAGTATTTT
V gene: TRBV6-1; clone size: .; D gene: TRBD1; J gene: TRBJ1-1; CDR3 protein: CASSGQGGIGEAFF; CDR3 DNA: TGTGCCAGCAGTGGACAGGGGGGTATAGGTGAAGCTTTCTTT
V gene: TRBV25-1; clone size: .; D gene: .; J gene: TRBJ1-1; CDR3 protein: CASSDHGGSPGGAFF; CDR3 DNA: TGTGCCAGCAGTGATCACGGGGGGTCCCCCGGGGGAGCTTTCTTT
V gene: TRBV7-9; clone size: .; D gene: .; J gene: TRBJ1-2; CDR3 protein: CASSLSTRADYTF; CDR3 DNA: TGTGCCAGCAGCTTGTCCACCAGGGCCGACTACACCTTC
V gene: TRBV6-1; clone size: .; D gene: .; J gene: TRBJ1-1; CDR3 protein: CASSSSTEAFF; CDR3 DNA: TGTGCCAGCAGTTCGAGCACTGAAGCTTTCTTT
V gene: TRBV7-9; clone size: .; D gene: .; J gene: TRBJ2-5; CDR3 protein: CASSLALAEQETQYF; CDR3 DNA: TGTGCCAGCAGCTTAGCGCTAGCAGAGCAAGAGACCCAGTACTTC
V gene: TRBV7-2; clone size: .; D gene: .; J gene: TRBJ2-2; CDR3 protein: CASSLALANTGELFF; CDR3 DNA: TGTGCCAGCAGCTTAGCCCTAGCGAACACCGGGGAGCTGTTTTTT
V gene: TRBV7-9; clone size: once; D gene: .; J gene: TRBJ1-6; CDR3 protein: CASSLGSNSPLHF; CDR3 DNA: TGTGCCAGCAGCTTAGGTTCAAATTCACCCCTCCACTTT
V gene: TRBV6-6; clone size: .; D gene: .; J gene: TRBJ1-6; CDR3 protein: CASSYFQGDNSPLHF; CDR3 DNA: TGTGCCAGCAGTTACTTCCAGGGCGATAATTCACCCCTCCACTTT
V gene: TRBV5-4; clone size: .; D gene: .; J gene: TRBJ2-1; CDR3 protein: CASSFPDRPRYNEQFF; CDR3 DNA: TGTGCCAGCAGCTTCCCTGACAGGCCTCGTTACAATGAGCAGTTCTTC
V gene: TRBV7-9; clone size: .; D gene: .; J gene: TRBJ1-4; CDR3 protein: CASSLAAGNEKLFF; CDR3 DNA: TGTGCCAGCAGCTTGGCGGCCGGCAATGAAAAACTGTTTTTT
V gene: TRBV27; clone size: .; D gene: TRBD1; J gene: TRBJ2-3; CDR3 protein: CASSLSRGPTSTDTQYF; CDR3 DNA: TGTGCCAGCAGTTTATCCAGGGGGCCGACTAGCACAGATACGCAGTATTTT
V gene: TRBV5-4; clone size: .; D gene: .; J gene: TRBJ2-2; CDR3 protein: CASSPKTGDTGELFF; CDR3 DNA: TGTGCCAGCAGTCCGAAGACAGGAGACACCGGGGAGCTGTTTTTT
V gene: TRBV11-2; clone size: .; D gene: .; J gene: TRBJ2-7; CDR3 protein: CASSLSLIGREQYF; CDR3 DNA: TGTGCCAGCAGCTTAAGTTTGATCGGGCGCGAGCAGTACTTC
V gene: TRBV5-1; clone size: .; D gene: .; J gene: TRBJ2-3; CDR3 protein: CASSQERDTQYF; CDR3 DNA: TGCGCCAGCAGCCAGGAGCGGGATACGCAGTATTTT
V gene: TRBV9; clone size: .; D gene: .; J gene: TRBJ1-2; CDR3 protein: CASSSTVPNYGYTF; CDR3 DNA: TGTGCCAGCAGCTCCACCGTACCTAACTATGGCTACACCTTC
V gene: TRBV11-3; clone size: .; D gene: .; J gene: TRBJ2-5; CDR3 protein: CASSPGTGETQYF; CDR3 DNA: TGTGCCAGCAGCCCGGGGACCGGAGAGACCCAGTACTTC
V gene: TRBV10-3; clone size: .; D gene: .; J gene: TRBJ2-1; CDR3 protein: CAISEPLNNEQFF; CDR3 DNA: TGTGCCATCAGTGAGCCACTCAACAATGAGCAGTTCTTC
V gene: TRBV5-1; clone size: .; D gene: TRBD1; J gene: TRBJ2-3; CDR3 protein: CASSLESGGGTDTQYF; CDR3 DNA: TGCGCCAGCAGCTTGGAATCAGGGGGCGGAACAGATACGCAGTATTTT
V gene: TRBV28; clone size: .; D gene: TRBD1; J gene: TRBJ1-1; CDR3 protein: CASTQGGQGLTEAFF; CDR3 DNA: TGTGCCAGCACCCAAGGGGGACAGGGGCTTACTGAAGCTTTCTTT
V gene: TRBV19; clone size: .; D gene: .; J gene: TRBJ1-1; CDR3 protein: CASIWGSTEAFF; CDR3 DNA: TGTGCCAGTATCTGGGGGAGCACTGAAGCTTTCTTT
V gene: TRBV7-9; clone size: .; D gene: .; J gene: TRBJ2-7; CDR3 protein: CASSFTGNFYEQYF; CDR3 DNA: TGTGCCAGCAGCTTTACCGGTAACTTCTACGAGCAGTACTTC
V gene: TRBV5-4; clone size: .; D gene: .; J gene: TRBJ1-6; CDR3 protein: CASRPREDNSPLHF; CDR3 DNA: TGTGCCAGCAGGCCCCGTGAAGATAATTCACCCCTCCACTTT
V gene: TRBV11-3; clone size: .; D gene: .; J gene: TRBJ1-1; CDR3 protein: CASSLHGGEAFF; CDR3 DNA: TGTGCCAGCAGCTTACATGGCGGGGAAGCTTTCTTT
V gene: TRBV10-2; clone size: .; D gene: TRBD1; J gene: TRBJ2-5; CDR3 protein: CASSSGTGGKTQYF; CDR3 DNA: TGCGCCAGCAGCTCCGGGACAGGGGGAAAGACCCAGTACTTC
V gene: TRBV6-6; clone size: .; D gene: .; J gene: TRBJ2-5; CDR3 protein: CASSPRGPETQYF; CDR3 DNA: TGTGCCAGCAGTCCCAGGGGCCCAGAGACCCAGTACTTC
V gene: TRBV28; clone size: .; D gene: TRBD1; J gene: TRBJ1-5; CDR3 protein: CASGGVTGAGGQPQHF; CDR3 DNA: TGTGCCAGCGGTGGGGTCACAGGGGCCGGTGGTCAGCCCCAGCATTTT
V gene: TRBV6-6; clone size: once; D gene: TRBD2; J gene: TRBJ2-7; CDR3 protein: CASSNPLAGLYEQYF; CDR3 DNA: TGTGCCAGCAGTAATCCTCTAGCGGGGCTCTACGAGCAGTACTTC